This T cell receptor (beta chain) appears in the sequencing data of a study of coeliac disease. The overall study: The study queried TRBV7-2 bias without high-resolution HLA data.

Points from the study as a whole: Intraepithelial and lamina propria fractions were not highly pure.

This CDR3 is 13 amino acids long. CDR1 SGHDT and CDR2 YYEEEE come from the germline V gene. With 2 bases clipped from V and 4 bases from J, the junction kept 2 bases outside the gene matches. Sequencing was performed with immunoSEQ multiplex PCR; in TCRdb, only in-frame clones are kept and a portion is missing. The sample holds approximately 2,200 clones, about 80% seen once. As for this clone: Antigen specificity is unknown.

The chain uses TRBV5-6 and TRBJ1-1, with 7 bases that match TRBD1. The sample comprised lymphocytes from the gut lamina propria. The sequence came from a human donor without celiac disease. Written as DNA, the CDR3 is TGTGCCAGCAGCTTAACAGGGGCCACTGAAGCTTTCTTT. Amino acids: CASSLTGATEAFF.